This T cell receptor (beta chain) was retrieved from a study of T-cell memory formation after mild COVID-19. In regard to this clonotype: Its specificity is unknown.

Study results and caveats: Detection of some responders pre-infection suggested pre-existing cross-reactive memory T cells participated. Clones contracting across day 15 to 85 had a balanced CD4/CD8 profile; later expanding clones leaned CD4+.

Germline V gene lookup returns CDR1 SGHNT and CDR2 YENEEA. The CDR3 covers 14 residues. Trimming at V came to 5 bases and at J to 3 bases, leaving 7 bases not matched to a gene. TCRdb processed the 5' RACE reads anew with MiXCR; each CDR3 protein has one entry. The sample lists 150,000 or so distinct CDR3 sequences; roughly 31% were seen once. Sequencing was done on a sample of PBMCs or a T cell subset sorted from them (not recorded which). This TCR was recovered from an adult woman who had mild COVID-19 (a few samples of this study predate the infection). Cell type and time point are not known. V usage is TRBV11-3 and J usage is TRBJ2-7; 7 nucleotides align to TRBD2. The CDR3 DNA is TGTGCCAGCAGCCGCCTGGCGGGAGTCTACGAGCAGTACTTC. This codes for CASSRLAGVYEQYF.